These 9 T cell receptor beta chains were all obtained from the same sample, sequenced in a study of T cells in Graves' hyperthyroidism and ophthalmopathy. It was RNA transcripts that yielded the amplified TCR beta CDR3 regions. Using the HTBI primer set, a first-round RT-PCR was run on the TCR CDR3. TCRdb fed the multiplex PCR reads into MiXCR, producing one record per CDR3 protein. In the table there are roughly 550,000 distinct CDR3 sequences, roughly 15% of which are singletons. The sequenced material came from blood. The receptor set was obtained from a woman in her twenties or thirties with Graves' ophthalmopathy.

The genes are TRBV10-2 and TRBJ2-1, with D perhaps matching TRBD1 (5 bases). V dropped 6 bases and J dropped 8 bases, with 8 bases sitting between them. Germline CDR1 and CDR2: WSHSY and SAAADI. This CDR3 is 11 amino acids long. The CDR3, as DNA: TGCGCCAGCAGCGCAGGGTATGAGCAGTTCTTC. Encoded protein: CASSAGYEQFF.

This clonotype was counted only a few times. This chain connects TRBV4-3 to TRBJ2-3, with 7 bases fitting TRBD2. The CDR3 contains 15 residues. V lost 0 bases and J lost 6; bases outside the gene matches: 6. Looked up from germline, CDR1 is LGHNA and CDR2 is YSLEER. The CDR3 sequence: CASSQDWGRVDTQYF. Here the CDR3 DNA reads TGCGCCAGCAGCCAAGATTGGGGGAGGGTGGATACGCAGTATTTT.

This clonotype was counted a few times. V and J are TRBV30 and TRBJ2-7; perhaps TRBD1 as D (5 bases). CDR1 and CDR2 (germline): GTSNPN, SVGIG (reference sequence). CDR3 length equals 13 residues. Trimming cost V 5 bases and J 9 bases, with 20 bases left between them. CDR3 sequence (DNA): TGTGCCTGGGGTGAAGGGGCCGTAATAGGGCAGTACTTC. The encoded protein is CAWGEGAVIGQYF.

Note on this clonotype: One base away lies a much larger clone, so this may be a sequencing read error. This chain joins TRBV20-1 and TRBJ1-5; tentative D call: TRBD1 (5 bases). This CDR3 contains 13 residues. V lost 6 bases to trimming and J lost 3 bases, with 12 bases between them. The germline gives CDR1 DFQATT, CDR2 SNEGSKA (reference sequence). The CDR3 is CSAGDVPNQPQHF. CDR3 DNA: TGCAGTGCCGGGGACGTCCCCAATCAGCCCCAGCATTTT.

The chain uses TRBV7-9 and TRBJ2-7; perhaps TRBD2 as D (5 bases). V was cut by 4 bases and J by 7 bases, with 17 bases left in between. The germline CDR1 and CDR2 sequences are SEHNR and FQNEAQ (reference sequence). CDR3 length equals 14 residues. CDR3 coding DNA: TGTGCCAGCAGCTCGCAGACGGGGAAGAGGGAGCAGTACTTC. Protein sequence: CASSSQTGKREQYF.

The V call is TRBV7-9, the J call TRBJ1-3; D not certain. Trimming removed 0 bases from V and 0 bases from J, with 9 bases in between. The CDR3 spans 16 residues. The germline V gene encodes CDR1 SEHNR and CDR2 FQNEAQ (reference sequence). CDR3 sequence: CASSLAAPFSGNTIYF. CDR3 DNA: TGTGCCAGCAGCTTAGCCGCTCCTTTCTCTGGAAACACCATATATTTT. Filled out from reference TRBV7-9 and TRBJ1-3, the complete variable domain reads DTGVSQNPRHKITKRGQNVTFRCDPISEHNRLYWYRQTLGQGPEFLTYFQNEAQLEKSRLLSDRFSAERPKGSFSTLEIQRTEQGDSAMYLCASSLAAPFSGNTIYFGEGSWLTVV.

Many counts were recorded for this clonotype. The rearrangement uses TRBV20-1 and TRBJ1-1, with D perhaps TRBD1 (6 bases). CDR1 is DFQATT, CDR2 SNEGSKA, per germline (reference sequence). V was cut by 6 bases and J by 0 bases, with 14 bases left in between. The CDR3 has 14 residues. In DNA form, the CDR3 reads TGCAGTGCCTCGGGGGCGACGGTGAACACTGAAGCTTTCTTT. This codes for CSASGATVNTEAFF.

CDR3 DNA sequence: TGTGCCAGCAGGTCGGACTGGGATGAAAAACTGTTTTTT. Protein product: CASRSDWDEKLFF. The V call is TRBV6-2 or TRBV6-3, the J call TRBJ1-4; D is unresolved. Per germline, CDR1 MNHEY and CDR2 SVGEGT. The CDR3 is 13 residues long. Trimming left V 6 bases short and J 6 bases short, with 11 bases between.

This clonotype was seen more than once but under ten times. The chain employs TRBV5-1 and TRBJ1-2, with D unresolved. The germline V gene encodes CDR1 SGHRS and CDR2 YFSETQ. V was clipped by 2 bases and J by 7 bases, with 18 bases between them. The CDR3 consists of 15 residues. The DNA of the CDR3 is TGCGCCAGCAGCTTTCTAACCTCCGGAGAGTTTGGCTACACCTTC. This encodes CASSFLTSGEFGYTF. Looking up the rest from reference TRBV5-1 and TRBJ1-2 gives the full variable domain: KAGVTQTPRYLIKTRGQQVTLSCSPISGHRSVSWYQQTPGQGLQFLFEYFSETQRNKGNFPGRFSGRQFSNSRSEMNVSTLELGDSALYLCASSFLTSGEFGYTFGSGTRLTVV.